This TCR beta chain emerged from a study of T cells after posttransplantation cyclophosphamide. The method was immunoSEQ multiplex PCR; TCRdb's version includes in-frame clones alone and lacks a portion of them. Found here are tens of thousands of clones, 73% of them singletons; the top ten hold 0.55% to 0.75%. There are 13 residues in the CDR3. Trimming removed 4 bases at V and 4 bases at J, with 11 bases between. Germline V gene sequence: CDR1 SGHDT, CDR2 YYEEEE. The TCR originated in a woman aged 60-75 years in good health, CMV-negative, and a related stem cell transplant donor. Source material: memory CD4+ T cells sorted from PBMCs. The J gene is TRBJ1-2, the V gene TRBV5-6, with a weak D call TRBD1 (5 bases). The CDR3 loop reads CASSQTGSYGYTF. In nucleotides, the CDR3 is TGTGCCAGCAGCCAAACAGGCAGCTATGGCTACACCTTC.